This TCR beta chain was recorded in a study of cytomegalovirus exposure and HLA in healthy donors. The PCR used 60 Vbeta and 13 Jbeta primers. Data came from immunoSEQ multiplex PCR; TCRdb stores just in-frame clones and leaves some out. The table lists approximately 140,000 clones, roughly 79% of them singletons. The germline V gene encodes CDR1 LNHDA and CDR2 SQIVND (reference sequence). V shed 10 bases, J shed 0 bases, and the junction held 2 bases outside the gene matches. The CDR3 extends over 13 amino acids. This chain connects TRBV19 to TRBJ1-4; 7 positions agree with TRBD1. Material: PBMCs. The clonotype originates from a woman in her 40s in good health and CMV-seronegative. CDR3 amino acids: CATRGATNEKLFF. CDR3 nucleotides: TGTGCCACCAGGGGGGCAACTAATGAAAAACTGTTTTTT.